Listed below are T cell receptor beta chains from one sample, sequenced in a study of T-cell reconstitution after alpha-beta-depleted transplantation in children. TCRdb used MiXCR to reprocess the PCR reads, holding one entry per CDR3 protein. There are roughly 500,000 distinct CDR3 sequences in the sample; about 17% occur only once, and 3% to 3.5% lies in the top ten. Sample: PBMCs from the stem cell graft donor, taken from the stem cell graft. These receptors were collected from a human donor who donated a stem cell graft to a child with acute lymphoblastic leukemia. Each CDR3 is given with its conserved first and last residue. D genes are given only for firm matches. Expanded clones get a size class; other rows say once, few or many, or leave the size out.

DNA	CDR3	size	V	J	D
TGTGCCAGCAGTTCGGGACCCGGGACAGGGCCCCTCGTTTTGAATCAGCCCCAGCATTTT	CASSSGPGTGPLVLNQPQHF	many	TRBV12-3/TRBV12-4	TRBJ1-5	TRBD1
TGCAGTGCTAGAGGACTAGCGGGAAGCCGGCGGAATGAGCAGTTCTTC	CSARGLAGSRRNEQFF	-	TRBV20-1	TRBJ2-1	TRBD2
TGCAGTGCTAGAGATGGCGGGAGGGGGGCAGATACGCAGTATTTT	CSARDGGRGADTQYF	few	TRBV20-1	TRBJ2-3	TRBD2
TGTGCCAGCAGCCAAGGGGAGGGAACAGGGGACGATTTCTTT	CASSQGEGTGDDFF	few	TRBV4-2	TRBJ1-1	TRBD1
TGTGCCAGTAGTATGCAGGGGGGCACTGAAGCTTTCTTT	CASSMQGGTEAFF	-	TRBV19	TRBJ1-1	TRBD1
TGTGCCAGCAGCTTAGGGACCCTAACTAACTATGGCTACACCTTC	CASSLGTLTNYGYTF	-	TRBV7-2	TRBJ1-2	-
TGCGCCAGCAGCTTCCTGCCTGGCGCGGGAGGGAAAGAGACCCAGTACTTC	CASSFLPGAGGKETQYF	few	TRBV5-1	TRBJ2-5	TRBD2
TGCGCCAGCAGCCAAGGGACTAGCGGGAGTAGTGAGCAGTTCTTC	CASSQGTSGSSEQFF	few	TRBV5-1	TRBJ2-1	TRBD2
TGTGCCAGCAGTTTAACTAAGAGGGAGCAGTACTTC	CASSLTKREQYF	-	TRBV12-3/TRBV12-4	TRBJ2-7	-
TGTGCCAGCAGTTTCCGGGGAGGGTTTTTGGGGCAGTACTTC	CASSFRGGFLGQYF	-	TRBV12-3/TRBV12-4	TRBJ2-7	TRBD2
TGTGCCAGCAGCCGTGAGGGGAGGGTCGTCTACGAGCAGTACTTC	CASSREGRVVYEQYF	-	TRBV12-3/TRBV12-4	TRBJ2-7	TRBD2
TGCGCCAGCAGCCAACCCCTGGACAATCCGGAGCAGTACTTC	CASSQPLDNPEQYF	-	TRBV4-1	TRBJ2-7	-
TGCGCCAGCAGCCCGGGCAGCGGCGAAAAACTGTTTTTT	CASSPGSGEKLFF	few	TRBV5-1	TRBJ1-4	-
TGCAGCGTCCAGAGGGGCCTGAACACTGAAGCTTTCTTT	CSVQRGLNTEAFF	few	TRBV29-1	TRBJ1-1	-